One sample yielded the 4 T cell receptor beta chains listed below, sequenced in a study of blood T cell repertoires in COVID-19 (dated by TCRdb to about 2020). Library creation used the immunoSEQ multiplex PCR assay. TCRdb limited this immuneACCESS table to in-frame rearrangements with V and J called. A share of clones is missing; checked studies link under half to unresolved V genes, and the rest is unexplained. This sample comprises roughly 670,000 clones, about 90% of them detected only once. In total, the top ten clones hold more than 0.25% of the sample. The sequenced material came from peripheral blood. The origin of the receptors is a young woman with acute or convalescent COVID-19.

The chain joins TRBV5-6 to TRBJ2-1; D gene uncertain. CDR1 and CDR2 from the germline V gene are SGHDT and YYEEEE. Trimming removed 0 bases at V and 3 bases at J, with 13 bases between. The CDR3 extends over 16 amino acids. The CDR3 here is CASSLAVSRGYNEQFF. As DNA, the CDR3 is TGTGCCAGCAGCTTGGCCGTGTCGAGAGGCTACAATGAGCAGTTCTTC.

The chain joins TRBV7-3 to TRBJ2-2; 9 positions agree with TRBD1. Looked up from germline, CDR1 is SGHTA and CDR2 is FQGTGA. The CDR3 is made up of 17 amino acids. The ends lost 4 bases at V and 4 bases at J; junction bases unmatched: 10. The CDR3 coding sequence is TGTGCCAGCAGCTCCTACCCGGGACAGGGAGCCACCGGGGAGCTGTTTTTT. It encodes CASSSYPGQGATGELFF.

The genes are TRBV2 and TRBJ1-2; D unclear. V was trimmed by 6 bases and J by 1 base, leaving 9 bases between them. From germline, CDR1 is SNHLY and CDR2 FYNNEI. The CDR3 sequence is 13 residues long. The chain's CDR3 is CASSRGFNYGYTF. The DNA of the CDR3 is TGTGCCAGCAGCCGGGGTTTTAACTATGGCTACACCTTC.

Worth noting for this clone: Distinct nucleotide sequences in the sample also encode this CDR3. The J gene is TRBJ1-1, the V gene TRBV27; TRBD1 is a possible D gene (5 bases). The germline V gene encodes CDR1 MNHEY and CDR2 SMNVEV (reference sequence). The CDR3 spans 14 residues. V dropped 6 bases and J dropped 0 bases, with 11 bases sitting between them. The CDR3 loop reads CASSLGGVNTEAFF. In nucleotides, the CDR3 is TGTGCCAGCAGCCTCGGGGGGGTGAACACTGAAGCTTTCTTT.